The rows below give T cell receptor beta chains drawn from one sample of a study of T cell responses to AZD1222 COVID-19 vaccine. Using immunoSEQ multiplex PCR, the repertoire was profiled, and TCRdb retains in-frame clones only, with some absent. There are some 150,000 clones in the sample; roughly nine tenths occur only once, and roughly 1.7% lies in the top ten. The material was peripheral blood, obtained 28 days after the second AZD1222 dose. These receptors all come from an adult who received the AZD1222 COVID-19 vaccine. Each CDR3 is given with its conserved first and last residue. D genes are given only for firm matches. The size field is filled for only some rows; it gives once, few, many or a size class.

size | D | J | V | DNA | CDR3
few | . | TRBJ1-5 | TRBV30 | TGTGCCTGGAGCCTAGCCGGGGGGGGCAATCAGCCCCAGCATTTT | CAWSLAGGGNQPQHF
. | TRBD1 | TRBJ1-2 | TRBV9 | TGTGCCAGCAGCGAAAGCCAGGACAGGGGGCACTATGGCTACACCTTC | CASSESQDRGHYGYTF
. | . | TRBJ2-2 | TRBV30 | TGTGCCTGGACAGCTACCGGGGAGCTGTTTTTT | CAWTATGELFF
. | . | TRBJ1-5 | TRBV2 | TGTGCCAGCGTGGGGGGGCCCAATCAGCCCCAGCATTTT | CASVGGPNQPQHF
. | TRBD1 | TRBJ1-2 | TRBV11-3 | TGTGCCAGCAGCTTCCCAGGGGGTTATGGCTACACCTTC | CASSFPGGYGYTF
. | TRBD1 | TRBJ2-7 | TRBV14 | TGTGCCAGCAGCCCTCGAGGGACAGTTGTTTACGAGCAGTACTTC | CASSPRGTVVYEQYF
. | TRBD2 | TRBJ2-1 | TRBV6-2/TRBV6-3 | TGTGCCAGCAGCCCATGGGGGGAGGGCAGTGAGCAGTTCTTC | CASSPWGEGSEQFF
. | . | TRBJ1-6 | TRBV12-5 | TGTGCTAGTGGTTTGGTTTCTTCCTATAATTCACCCCTCCACTTT | CASGLVSSYNSPLHF
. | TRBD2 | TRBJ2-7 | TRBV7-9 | TGTGCCAGCAGCTCGACTAGCGGTTCCTACGAGCAGTACTTC | CASSSTSGSYEQYF
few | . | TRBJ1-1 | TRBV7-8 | TGTGCCAGCAGCTTAGGATTAGCGGGGCCAGGGTCTGAAGCTTTCTTT | CASSLGLAGPGSEAFF
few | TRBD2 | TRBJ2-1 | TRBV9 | TGTGCCAGCAGCGTAGGGACTAGCGGATACAATGAGCAGTTCTTC | CASSVGTSGYNEQFF
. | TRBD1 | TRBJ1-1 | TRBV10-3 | TGTGCCATCAGTCCATTCGGGACAGGGGAGACTATCACTGAAGCTTTCTTT | CAISPFGTGETITEAFF
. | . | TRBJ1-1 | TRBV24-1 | TGTGCCACCAGTGACGGCCTGCGGGGGAACACTGAAGCTTTCTTT | CATSDGLRGNTEAFF
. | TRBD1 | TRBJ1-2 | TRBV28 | TGTGCCAGCAGTCTGGGACAGTATGGCTACACCTTC | CASSLGQYGYTF
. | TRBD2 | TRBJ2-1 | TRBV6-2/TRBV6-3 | TGTGCCAGCAGTCGCCTGTGGGCTAGCGGGAGTTATAGGTCAAGCGAGCAGTTCTTC | CASSRLWASGSYRSSEQFF
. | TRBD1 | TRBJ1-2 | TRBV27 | TGTGCCAGCAGTCTGGGGACAGGGGTGGGAGGCTACACCTTC | CASSLGTGVGGYTF
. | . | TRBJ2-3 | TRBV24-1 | TGTGCCACCAGTGATCGGGTGCAGGGAGATCGGACGCAGTATTTT | CATSDRVQGDRTQYF
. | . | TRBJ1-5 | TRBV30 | TGTGCCTGGAGTGTAGGAAATCAGCCCCAGCATTTT | CAWSVGNQPQHF
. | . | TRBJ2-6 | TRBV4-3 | TGCGCCAGCAGCCAAGATTTGGGGTTCGTAGGTTCTGGGGCCAACGTCCTGACTTTC | CASSQDLGFVGSGANVLTF
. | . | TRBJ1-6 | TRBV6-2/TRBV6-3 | TGTGCCAGCAGCTCTCCAGGGAGGGGATCACCCCTCCACTTT | CASSSPGRGSPLHF
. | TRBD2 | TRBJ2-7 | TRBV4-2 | TGTGCCAGCAGCCAAGAAGAGGGGGGGCTAGCGGGAGGACCCTACGAGCAGTACTTC | CASSQEEGGLAGGPYEQYF
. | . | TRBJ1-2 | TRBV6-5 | TGTGCCAGCAGTCTGACAGATAACTATGGCTACACCTTC | CASSLTDNYGYTF
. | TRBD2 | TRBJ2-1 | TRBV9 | TGTGCCAGCGGCGAAGCTAGCGGCGGTGCGAGCTCCTACAATGAGCAGTTCTTC | CASGEASGGASSYNEQFF